A selection of T cell receptor beta chains follows, all from one sample in a study of T-cell memory formation after mild COVID-19. TCRdb reprocessed the 5' RACE reads with MiXCR, giving one entry per CDR3 protein. The sample has under 200,000 distinct CDR3 sequences, approximately 13% seen once; the top ten hold approximately 3.4%. Source material: PBMCs or a T cell subset sorted from them (not recorded which). The receptors originated from a man between 18 and 29 years old who had mild COVID-19 (a few samples of this study predate the infection). Cell type and time point are not known. Both conserved end residues are part of each CDR3. D genes are given only for firm matches. Clone size is given for some rows only: seen once, a few or many times, or a class if the clone is expanded.

j_call	cdr3_length	v_call	d_call	clone_size	cdr3_aa	cdr3_nt
TRBJ1-1	13	TRBV7-7	NA	NA	CASSLDGDSEAFF	TGTGCTAGCAGCTTAGATGGGGATAGTGAAGCTTTCTTT
TRBJ1-2	14	TRBV20-1	NA	many	CSARSTAIGYGYTF	TGCAGTGCTAGATCTACAGCCATCGGCTATGGCTACACCTTC
TRBJ2-2	15	TRBV5-1	NA	many	CASSLGPGHTGELFF	TGCGCCAGCAGCTTGGGCCCGGGGCACACCGGGGAGCTGTTTTTT
TRBJ1-2	14	TRBV28	NA	NA	CASMLTEVGYGYTF	TGTGCCAGCATGTTAACAGAAGTAGGCTATGGCTACACCTTC
TRBJ1-2	12	TRBV24-1	NA	few	CATSALGYGYTF	TGTGCCACCAGTGCCCTTGGCTATGGCTACACCTTC
TRBJ1-4	18	TRBV7-3	TRBD1	few	CASSLRGPTGGGDEKLFF	TGTGCCAGCAGCTTACGGGGACCAACAGGGGGTGGCGATGAAAAACTGTTTTTT
TRBJ2-4	16	TRBV5-1	NA	NA	CASSSEQGGAKNIQYF	TGCGCCAGCAGCTCTGAACAGGGTGGGGCCAAAAACATTCAGTACTTC
TRBJ2-3	15	TRBV9	TRBD2	NA	CASSVLSGGADTQYF	TGTGCCAGCAGCGTTCTCAGCGGGGGGGCAGATACGCAGTATTTT
TRBJ1-1	13	TRBV7-2	NA	NA	CASTAPGGLLAFF	TGTGCCAGCACCGCGCCGGGAGGGCTTTTGGCTTTCTTT
TRBJ1-6	14	TRBV7-6	NA	NA	CASSFGSYNSPLHF	TGTGCCAGCAGCTTTGGCAGTTATAATTCACCCCTCCACTTT
TRBJ2-2	16	TRBV5-1	NA	NA	CASSLAPGSGTGELFF	TGCGCCAGCAGCTTGGCGCCAGGGTCTGGGACCGGGGAGCTGTTTTTT
TRBJ2-1	14	TRBV20-1	TRBD2	many	CSAGLAGATNEQFF	TGCAGTGCTGGACTAGCGGGGGCGACCAATGAGCAGTTCTTC
TRBJ2-7	14	TRBV5-1	NA	few	CASSLAGGYYEQYF	TGCGCCAGCAGCTTGGCGGGGGGCTATTACGAGCAGTACTTC
TRBJ1-4	10	TRBV27	NA	few	CAPGGEKLFF	TGCGCCCCGGGAGGTGAAAAACTGTTTTTT
TRBJ1-6	14	TRBV2	TRBD1	once	CASSLRTGGGPLHF	TGTGCCAGCAGTCTACGGACAGGGGGTGGACCCCTCCACTTT
TRBJ2-1	18	TRBV7-2	TRBD2	few	CASSFQSVAGGLYNEQFF	TGTGCCAGCAGCTTCCAGTCGGTAGCGGGGGGGCTGTACAATGAGCAGTTCTTC
TRBJ2-1	15	TRBV25-1	TRBD2	few	CASSEHAGGTYEQFF	TGTGCCAGCAGTGAACATGCGGGGGGAACATATGAGCAGTTCTTC
TRBJ2-2	14	TRBV25-1	NA	NA	CASRESGNTGELFF	TGTGCCAGCAGGGAGAGCGGGAACACCGGGGAGCTGTTTTTT
TRBJ2-7	15	TRBV5-6	NA	few	CASSFVPTVNYEQYF	TGTGCCAGCAGCTTCGTACCGACGGTGAACTACGAGCAGTACTTC
TRBJ1-1	13	TRBV20-1	TRBD1	NA	CSAKTGKNTEAFF	TGCAGTGCAAAGACAGGGAAGAACACTGAAGCTTTCTTT
TRBJ1-3	15	TRBV7-6	NA	few	CASSPRGGSGNTIYF	TGTGCCAGCAGCCCAAGGGGGGGCTCTGGAAACACCATATATTTT
TRBJ1-2	14	TRBV6-5	NA	few	CASRSPARGYGYTF	TGTGCCAGCAGATCCCCGGCCCGTGGGTATGGCTACACCTTC
TRBJ1-2	15	TRBV6-2/TRBV6-3	TRBD1	NA	CASNQDRGRNYGYTF	TGTGCCAGCAACCAAGACAGGGGGCGGAACTATGGCTACACCTTC
TRBJ1-1	13	TRBV6-2/TRBV6-3	NA	few	CASSYFKDTEAFF	TGTGCCAGCAGTTACTTTAAGGACACTGAAGCTTTCTTT
TRBJ1-5	13	TRBV20-1	NA	NA	CSARGPSNQPQHF	TGCAGTGCTAGGGGTCCTAGCAATCAGCCCCAGCATTTT
TRBJ1-1	15	TRBV20-1	TRBD1	few	CSARGTGRIGTEAFF	TGCAGTGCTCGAGGGACAGGGAGAATCGGCACTGAAGCTTTCTTT
TRBJ2-2	15	TRBV11-2	NA	NA	CASSPVGPSTGELFF	TGTGCCAGCAGCCCGGTGGGGCCGAGCACCGGGGAGCTGTTTTTT
TRBJ2-7	13	TRBV4-1	NA	few	CASSQTVLYEQYF	TGCGCCAGCAGCCAAACGGTCCTATACGAGCAGTACTTC
TRBJ2-5	12	TRBV7-6	NA	NA	CASSLDSETQYF	TGTGCCAGCAGCTTAGACTCAGAGACCCAGTACTTC
TRBJ2-3	15	TRBV5-1	NA	many	CASRGPTLNTDTQYF	TGCGCCAGCAGGGGACCTACTCTAAACACAGATACGCAGTATTTT
TRBJ2-3	15	TRBV3-1	TRBD2	NA	CASSAGLEERDTQYF	TGTGCCAGCAGCGCAGGACTAGAAGAAAGAGATACGCAGTATTTT
TRBJ1-6	14	TRBV3-1	NA	few	CASSQNPTSSPLHF	TGTGCCAGCAGCCAAAACCCGACGAGTTCACCCCTCCACTTT
TRBJ1-6	14	TRBV4-1	NA	few	CASSQDSILSPLHF	TGCGCCAGCAGCCAAGATTCTATTTTGTCACCCCTCCACTTT
TRBJ1-2	14	TRBV9	NA	once	CASSVEGHHYGYTF	TGTGCCAGCAGCGTTGAAGGGCACCACTATGGCTACACCTTC
TRBJ2-3	18	TRBV7-9	NA	few	CASSSLPLTARGTDTQYF	TGTGCCAGCAGCTCCCTCCCCTTGACAGCGAGGGGAACAGATACGCAGTATTTT
TRBJ2-2	13	TRBV20-1	NA	few	CSARDFGTGELFF	TGCAGTGCTAGAGATTTCGGAACCGGGGAGCTGTTTTTT
TRBJ2-5	12	TRBV7-9	NA	few	CASSFRGKTQYF	TGTGCCAGCAGCTTCCGGGGAAAGACCCAGTACTTC
TRBJ2-3	17	TRBV7-9	TRBD1	few	CASSSRAGTGWADTQYF	TGTGCCAGCAGCTCGAGAGCCGGGACAGGGTGGGCAGATACGCAGTATTTT
TRBJ1-4	9	TRBV27	NA	few	CASTGAYIF	TGTGCCAGCACCGGGGCCTACATCTTT
TRBJ2-3	13	TRBV6-6	TRBD2	NA	CASKAGGTDTQYF	TGTGCCAGCAAGGCGGGGGGCACAGATACGCAGTATTTT
TRBJ1-1	13	TRBV20-1	NA	few	CSALGQGGTEAFF	TGCAGTGCCTTGGGGCAGGGCGGCACTGAAGCTTTCTTT
TRBJ1-5	16	TRBV5-1	NA	NA	CASSLGLSNGNQPQHF	TGCGCCAGCAGCCTGGGTTTATCGAACGGGAATCAGCCCCAGCATTTT
TRBJ2-4	15	TRBV28	NA	few	CASSGQPYSKNIQYF	TGTGCCAGCAGTGGGCAACCGTACTCCAAAAACATTCAGTACTTC
TRBJ2-2	14	TRBV20-1	NA	few	CSAPTPLNTGELFF	TGCAGTGCTCCGACTCCCCTGAACACCGGGGAGCTGTTTTTT
TRBJ1-1	13	TRBV5-1	NA	few	CASRPDRNTEAFF	TGCGCCAGCAGGCCAGACAGGAACACTGAAGCTTTCTTT
TRBJ2-5	11	TRBV20-1	NA	few	CSARMGETQYF	TGCAGTGCGCGTATGGGGGAGACCCAGTACTTC
TRBJ2-3	15	TRBV5-1	TRBD1	NA	CASSLTGVGTDTQYF	TGCGCCAGCAGCCTAACAGGGGTCGGCACAGATACGCAGTATTTT
TRBJ2-1	12	TRBV29-1	NA	NA	CSVEPTGHEQFF	TGCAGCGTTGAACCTACAGGTCATGAGCAGTTCTTC
TRBJ2-1	14	TRBV6-2/TRBV6-3	NA	few	CASSYPQGRDEQFF	TGTGCCAGCAGTTACCCACAGGGACGGGATGAGCAGTTCTTC
TRBJ1-1	16	TRBV5-1	TRBD1	few	CASSLGTGGLDTEAFF	TGCGCCAGCAGCTTGGGGACAGGGGGTTTGGACACTGAAGCTTTCTTT
TRBJ2-3	11	TRBV5-1	NA	NA	CASRVLDTQYF	TGCGCCAGCAGGGTTTTAGATACGCAGTATTTT
TRBJ2-6	17	TRBV7-2	TRBD2	few	CASSLKGAGSGANVLTF	TGTGCCAGCAGCTTAAAGGGAGCGGGGTCTGGGGCCAACGTCCTGACTTTC
TRBJ2-7	15	TRBV18	NA	NA	CASSRVGGPTYEQYF	TGTGCCAGCTCACGGGTCGGGGGCCCTACCTACGAGCAGTACTTC